Sequencing of this TCR beta chain was carried out in a study of blood T cell repertoires in COVID-19. As for the study in general: Nucleic acid was either cDNA or gDNA, and it came from T cells, B-cell-depleted T cells, or PBMCs.

This CDR3 comprises 14 residues. The ends were cut back, 4 bases at V and 0 bases at J, with 8 bases in the middle. The germline CDR1 and CDR2 sequences are SGHRS and YFSETQ. Profiled with immunoSEQ multiplex PCR; TCRdb holds only in-frame clones, not every one. The table records 170,000 or so clones, approximately 80% of them present only once. The receptor was isolated from an older woman with acute or convalescent COVID-19. V is TRBV5-1 and J is TRBJ2-1, with a possible D match to TRBD1 (5 bases). Sequenced input: peripheral blood. The CDR3 nucleotides are TGCGCCAGCAGCCCCGACAGCTCCTACAATGAGCAGTTCTTC. Encoded protein: CASSPDSSYNEQFF.